The 21 T cell receptor beta chains listed next were all sequenced from one sample in a study of shared T cell receptors in the human thymus. Repertoires were generated with immunoSEQ multiplex PCR, while TCRdb's copy carries only in-frame clones and drops some. The data hold about 660,000 clones, with 87% observed a single time. This same sample was also part of a study on human thymus T cells.

The specimen sequenced was thymocytes. These receptors originate from a boy younger than two with a congenital heart defect.

In its sample, this clone was seen once. The rearrangement joins TRBV7-2 to TRBJ2-7; 11 bases match TRBD2. Germline V gene lookup returns CDR1 SGHTA and CDR2 FQGNSA. This CDR3 has 18 residues. V lost 5 bases, J lost 0 bases, and 12 bases stayed unmatched. The CDR3 region has the DNA TGTGCCAGCAGCCCAACAGGGACTAGCGGAAAAAACTCCTACGAGCAGTACTTC. It encodes CASSPTGTSGKNSYEQYF.

This clone appeared once. The gene calls are TRBV10-1 and TRBJ1-1; TRBD1 matches 7 bases. V shed 5 bases and J 5 bases; nucleotides not matched to a gene: 8. The CDR3 runs 14 residues. Germline loops: CDR1 WNHNN, CDR2 SYGVQD (reference sequence). CDR3 DNA: TGCGCCAGCAGTTTAGACAGGGAAACGACTGAAGCTTTCTTT. Translating gives CASSLDRETTEAFF.

The chain uses TRBV20-1 and TRBJ1-1, with D maybe TRBD1 (5 bases). The CDR3 has 9 amino acids. Trimming removed 4 bases at V and 11 bases at J, with 8 bases between. Germline CDR1 reads DFQATT; CDR2 reads SNEGSKA (reference sequence). The CDR3 loop reads CSANPGAFF. CDR3 bases: TGCAGTGCTAACCCAGGGGCTTTCTTT.

This rearrangement joins TRBV6-6 to TRBJ1-4; possibly TRBD1 for D (6 bases). With 1 base removed from V and 8 bases from J, the gap between germline ends came to 14 bases. CDR1 and CDR2 from the germline V gene are MNHNY and SVGAGI (reference sequence). The CDR3 is 15 amino acids. CDR3 nucleotides: TGTGCCAGCAGTTACTGGTCAGGGGTCGGAGAAAAACTGTTTTTT. Translation: CASSYWSGVGEKLFF.

This clone showed up just a few times. V is TRBV2 and J is TRBJ1-4, with D maybe TRBD1 (5 bases). The CDR3 sequence is 13 residues long. The ends were cut back, 7 bases at V and 8 bases at J, with 14 bases in the middle. CDR1 is SNHLY, CDR2 FYNNEI, per germline. CDR3 DNA sequence: TGTGCCAGCACGGGCGGGGGAGGAGAAAAACTGTTTTTT. The encoded protein is CASTGGGGEKLFF.

The rearrangement links TRBV28 to TRBJ1-3, with D uncertain. The CDR3 runs 14 residues. V lost 2 bases to trimming and J lost 0 bases, with 5 bases between them. Germline loops: CDR1 MDHEN, CDR2 SYDVKM. The CDR3 DNA is TGTGCCAGCAGTTTACAGGTCTCTGGAAACACCATATATTTT. It specifies CASSLQVSGNTIYF.

V and J are TRBV9 and TRBJ1-4, with 9 bases fitting TRBD1. The J segment lost 2 bases and the V segment lost 5 bases, leaving 4 bases of the junction unmatched. CDR1 is SGDLS, CDR2 YYNGEE, per germline. The CDR3 covers 15 residues. CDR3 protein: CASSAGQGTNEKLFF. DNA for the CDR3: TGTGCCAGCAGTGCCGGACAGGGGACTAATGAAAAACTGTTTTTT.

The chain has TRBV27 and TRBJ2-7; 11 positions agree with TRBD1. Looked up from germline, CDR1 is MNHEY and CDR2 is SMNVEV (reference sequence). This CDR3 is 19 amino acids long. Unmatched junction bases numbered 12, after V lost 2 bases and J lost 0 bases. The CDR3, as DNA: TGTGCCAGCAGTTTAGTTTCGTTGCCGGGACAGGGGGACTCCTACGAGCAGTACTTC. Residues: CASSLVSLPGQGDSYEQYF.

The chain has TRBV14 and TRBJ1-6; tentative D call: TRBD1 (6 bases). Trimming shortened V by 2 bases and J by 5 bases, and 10 bases separated the two germline ends. CDR3 length: 15 amino acids. The germline gives CDR1 SGHDN, CDR2 FVKESK. In nucleotides, the CDR3 is TGTGCCAGCAGCCAAAGGGCAGGGGATAATTCACCCCTCCACTTT. Translation gives CASSQRAGDNSPLHF.

The chain combines TRBV9 with TRBJ2-7; no clear D gene. The CDR3 has 14 amino acids. V was trimmed by 3 bases and J by 0 bases, leaving 10 bases between them. Per the germline V gene, CDR1 is SGDLS and CDR2 is YYNGEE. CDR3: CASSDSRSSYEQYF. DNA for the CDR3: TGTGCCAGCAGCGATAGCCGCAGCTCCTACGAGCAGTACTTC.

V gene TRBV25-1 combines with J gene TRBJ2-1, with 8 bases aligning to TRBD2. The CDR3 extends over 18 amino acids. Germline-derived CDR1 and CDR2 are MGHDK and SYGVNS. V shed 0 bases, J shed 7 bases, and the junction held 14 bases outside the gene matches. CDR3 sequence (DNA): TGTGCCAGCAGTGAATATCACGACCGGGGGGGAGGGCGGAATGAGCAGTTCTTC. Translated: CASSEYHDRGGGRNEQFF.

The J gene is TRBJ1-5, the V gene TRBV11-2, with 9 nucleotides matching TRBD1. Germline loops: CDR1 SGHAT, CDR2 FQNNGV. The CDR3 length is 15 residues. J lost 5 bases, V lost 4 bases, and 6 bases had no gene match. The CDR3 here is CASSSDRGPYQPQHF. The CDR3 nucleotides are TGTGCCAGCAGCTCGGACAGGGGACCTTATCAGCCCCAGCATTTT.

The chain joins TRBV2 to TRBJ1-1; D possibly corresponds to TRBD1 (5 bases). Trimming left V 7 bases short and J 11 bases short, with 17 bases between. The CDR3 contains 12 residues. CDR1 SNHLY and CDR2 FYNNEI come from the germline V gene. The CDR3 protein is CASNVQVLRAFF. CDR3 in DNA: TGTGCCAGCAACGTACAGGTTCTGAGGGCTTTCTTT.

This chain uses TRBV9 with TRBJ2-7; D is possibly TRBD2 (5 bases). Germline V gives CDR1 SGDLS, CDR2 YYNGEE. The CDR3 loop spans 14 amino acids. Deletions cut 1 base from V and 0 bases from J, with 8 bases between. Here the CDR3 DNA reads TGTGCCAGCAGCGTAAGCCGGGGCTCCTACGAGCAGTACTTC. Protein: CASSVSRGSYEQYF.

The chain couples TRBV4-3 to TRBJ1-2; the D is unclear. The V gene's germline CDR1 is LGHNA and CDR2 YSLEER. The CDR3 contains 13 residues. The V and J ends lost 5 bases and 4 bases respectively, with 11 bases between them. This CDR3 reads CASSGSAGYGYTF. The DNA for the CDR3 is TGCGCCAGCAGCGGATCGGCGGGCTATGGCTACACCTTC.

This clone was counted once. The chain joins TRBV5-6 to TRBJ2-1; 10 bases line up with TRBD2. CDR3 length: 16 amino acids. Trimming removed 4 bases from V and 3 bases from J; junction bases left unmatched: 7. Germline-derived CDR1 and CDR2 are SGHDT and YYEEEE. The CDR3 is CASSTRLAGVYNEQFF. The CDR3 DNA reads as TGTGCCAGCAGCACTCGACTAGCGGGTGTCTACAATGAGCAGTTCTTC. The full variable domain, its missing parts supplied by reference TRBV5-6 and TRBJ2-1, is DAGVTQSPTHLIKTRGQQVTLRCSPKSGHDTVSWYQQALGQGPQFIFQYYEEEERQRGNFPDRFSGHQFPNYSSELNVNALLLGDSALYLCASSTRLAGVYNEQFFGPGTRLTVL.

This chain joins TRBV5-4 and TRBJ2-2; no definite D call. This CDR3 is 12 amino acids long. The V gene lost 2 bases and the J gene lost 6 bases, with 5 bases spanning the gap. CDR1 and CDR2 from the germline V gene are SGHNT and YYREEE (reference sequence). The CDR3 DNA sequence: TGTGCCAGCAGCTTAGTAGCCGGGGAGCTGTTTTTT. This codes for CASSLVAGELFF. Based on the CDR3 plus reference TRBV5-4 and TRBJ2-2, the full variable domain is ETGVTQSPTHLIKTRGQQVTLRCSSQSGHNTVSWYQQALGQGPQFIFQYYREEENGRGNFPPRFSGLQFPNYSSELNVNALELDDSALYLCASSLVAGELFFGEGSRLTVL.

The chain uses TRBV29-1 and TRBJ1-1, with D unresolved. Germline V gene data show CDR1 as SQVTM and CDR2 as ANQGSEA. The length of the CDR3 is 15 residues. Trimming shortened V by 0 bases and J by 1 base, and 12 bases separated the two germline ends. CDR3 bases: TGCAGCGTTGAAGATCAGCGGGGAGGGAACACTGAAGCTTTCTTT. Translating gives CSVEDQRGGNTEAFF.

CDR3: CASSRDRDYLSNQPQHF. The DNA of the CDR3 is TGTGCCAGCAGCAGGGACAGGGACTACCTTAGCAATCAGCCCCAGCATTTT. This rearrangement joins TRBV5-5 to TRBJ1-5, with 9 bases identical to TRBD1. With V trimmed by 4 bases and J by 0 bases, 8 bases remained unmatched. The V gene's germline CDR1 is SGHKS and CDR2 YYEKEE (reference sequence). The CDR3 contains 17 residues.

The chain links TRBV5-6 to TRBJ2-7, with D possibly matching TRBD1 (6 bases). This CDR3 is 15 amino acids long. Trimming removed 0 bases at V and 1 base at J, with 11 bases between. CDR1 and CDR2 (germline): SGHDT, YYEEEE. The CDR3, as DNA: TGTGCCAGCAGCTTGGGAGGACAGCGTTCCTACGAGCAGTACTTC. It translates to CASSLGGQRSYEQYF.

V and J are TRBV10-3 and TRBJ2-7, with a tentative D call TRBD2 (6 bases). Germline loops: CDR1 ENHRY, CDR2 SYGVKD. V lost 10 bases to trimming and J lost 6 bases, with 19 bases between them. This CDR3 is built from 13 residues. The CDR3 DNA reads TGTGCCAGTGCTTGGGGAGGAGGGGTCGAGCAGTACTTC. Translation gives CASAWGGGVEQYF.